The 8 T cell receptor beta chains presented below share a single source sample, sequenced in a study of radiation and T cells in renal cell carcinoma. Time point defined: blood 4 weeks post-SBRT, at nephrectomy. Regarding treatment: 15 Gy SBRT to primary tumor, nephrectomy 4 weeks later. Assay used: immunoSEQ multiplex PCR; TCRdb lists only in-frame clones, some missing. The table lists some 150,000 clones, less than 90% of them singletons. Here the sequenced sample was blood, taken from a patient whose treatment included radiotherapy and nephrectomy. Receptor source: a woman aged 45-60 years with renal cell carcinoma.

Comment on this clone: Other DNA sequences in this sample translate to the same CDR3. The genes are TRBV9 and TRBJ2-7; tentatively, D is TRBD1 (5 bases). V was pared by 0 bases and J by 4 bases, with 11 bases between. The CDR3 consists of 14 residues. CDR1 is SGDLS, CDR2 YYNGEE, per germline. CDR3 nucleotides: TGTGCCAGCAGCGTAGGGCAGGGAACTTACGAGCAGTACTTC. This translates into CASSVGQGTYEQYF.

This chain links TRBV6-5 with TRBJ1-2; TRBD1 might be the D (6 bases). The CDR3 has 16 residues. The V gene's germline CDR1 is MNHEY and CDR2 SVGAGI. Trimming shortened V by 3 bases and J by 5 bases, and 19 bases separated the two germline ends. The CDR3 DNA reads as TGTGCCAGCAGTTATATTGCCTCGAGGCAGGGGTATGGCTACACCTTC. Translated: CASSYIASRQGYGYTF.

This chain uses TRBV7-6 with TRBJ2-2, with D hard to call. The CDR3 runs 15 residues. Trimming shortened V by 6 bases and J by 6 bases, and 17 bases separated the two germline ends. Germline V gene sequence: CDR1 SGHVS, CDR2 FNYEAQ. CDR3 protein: CASRTRPGDPGELFF. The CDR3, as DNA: TGTGCCAGCAGGACACGCCCCGGAGACCCCGGGGAGCTGTTTTTT.

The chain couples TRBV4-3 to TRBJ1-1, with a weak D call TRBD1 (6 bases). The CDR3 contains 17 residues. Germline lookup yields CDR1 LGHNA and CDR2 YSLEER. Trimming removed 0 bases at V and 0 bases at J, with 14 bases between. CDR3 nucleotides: TGCGCCAGCAGCCAAGATCGAGGGGGGACCGTGAACACTGAAGCTTTCTTT. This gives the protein CASSQDRGGTVNTEAFF.

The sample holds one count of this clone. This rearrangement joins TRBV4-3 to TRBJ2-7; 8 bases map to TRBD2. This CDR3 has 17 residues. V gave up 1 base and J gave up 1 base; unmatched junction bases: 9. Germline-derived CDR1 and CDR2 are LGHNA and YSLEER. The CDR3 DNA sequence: TGCGCCAGCAGCCAAGCCTCGACTAGCGAACTATCCTACGAGCAGTACTTC. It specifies CASSQASTSELSYEQYF.

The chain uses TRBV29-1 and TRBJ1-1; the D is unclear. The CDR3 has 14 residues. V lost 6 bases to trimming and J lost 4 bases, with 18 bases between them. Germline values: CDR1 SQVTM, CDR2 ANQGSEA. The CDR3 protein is CSVLPPGFLTEAFF. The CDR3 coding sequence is TGCAGCGTCCTCCCCCCCGGGTTCCTCACTGAAGCTTTCTTT.

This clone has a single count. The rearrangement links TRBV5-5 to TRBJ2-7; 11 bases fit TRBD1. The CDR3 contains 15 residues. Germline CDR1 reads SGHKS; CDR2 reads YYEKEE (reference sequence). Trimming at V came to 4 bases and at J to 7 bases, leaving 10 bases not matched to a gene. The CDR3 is CASSRTGGNGNEQYF. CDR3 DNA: TGTGCCAGCAGCCGGACAGGGGGCAACGGAAATGAGCAGTACTTC.

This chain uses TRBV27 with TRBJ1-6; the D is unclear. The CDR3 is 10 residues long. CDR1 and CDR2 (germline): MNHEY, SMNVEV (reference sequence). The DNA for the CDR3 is TGTCAGGTCCGCGTAGGACCCCTCCACTTT. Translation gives CQVRVGPLHF.